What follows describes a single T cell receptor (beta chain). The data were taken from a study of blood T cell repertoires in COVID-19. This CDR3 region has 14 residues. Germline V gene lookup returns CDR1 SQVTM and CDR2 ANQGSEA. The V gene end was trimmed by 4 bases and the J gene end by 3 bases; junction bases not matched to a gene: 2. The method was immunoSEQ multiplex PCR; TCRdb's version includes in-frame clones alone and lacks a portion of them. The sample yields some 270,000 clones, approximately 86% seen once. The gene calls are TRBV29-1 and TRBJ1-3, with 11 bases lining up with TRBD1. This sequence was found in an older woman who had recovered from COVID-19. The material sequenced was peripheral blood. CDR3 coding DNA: TGCAGCGTTGTGGACAGGGGGCTTGGAAACACCATATATTTT. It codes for CSVVDRGLGNTIYF.